Listed below are T cell receptor beta chains from one sample, sequenced in a study of OX40 agonist ivuxolimab in advanced cancers. The protocol was immunoSEQ multiplex PCR, while the TCRdb copy is restricted to in-frame clones and leaves out a portion. In the table there are more than 60,000 clones, more than 85% of which are singletons. The specimen was CD4+ or CD8+ T cells sorted from blood, collected in a trial of the OX40 agonist ivuxolimab. The receptors were gathered from an adult with an advanced solid tumor such as melanoma, head and neck, liver or kidney cancer. Each CDR3 is given without its conserved first and last residue.

TRBJ2-7 TRBV6-5 ASSNVGEQY
TRBJ1-2 TRBV30 AWTRAPSTSGYT
TRBJ1-1 TRBV16 ASSLQAGMGTEAF
TRBJ2-1 TRBV2 ASSEVGSGRGDEQF
TRBJ1-2 TRBV11-3 ASSLEQGIGYT
TRBJ1-1 TRBV5-1 ASSLVGGGYSEAF
TRBJ2-7 TRBV15 ATSRSDREHEQY
TRBJ2-1 TRBV27 ASSLSRTSGSRHEQF
TRBJ1-3 TRBV6-6 ASSSEDGNTIY
TRBJ2-1 TRBV7-9 ASSFDDNHYNEQF
TRBJ2-5 TRBV9 ASSVTTGGKETQY
TRBJ2-1 TRBV5-1 ASSRLDRGSNNEQF
TRBJ1-5 TRBV27 ASSPTGYSNQPQH
TRBJ1-5 TRBV18 ASSPEATGRQPQH
TRBJ2-1 TRBV4-1 ASSIAGVNEQF
TRBJ2-1 TRBV7-7 ASSLELAYNEQF
TRBJ2-7 TRBV5-1 ASSPTPDRSGGRQY
TRBJ2-1 TRBV9 ASSVDQYNEQF
TRBJ1-1 TRBV18 ASSRPQIGGTEAF
TRBJ1-2 TRBV23-1 ASSRDRGNNYGYT
TRBJ1-2 TRBV2 ASRPPSRGYT
TRBJ1-5 TRBV6-6 ASSYNGRQPQH